Listed below are T cell receptor beta chains from one sample, sequenced in a study of T cells in Graves' hyperthyroidism and ophthalmopathy. Each CDR3 protein gets one entry after TCRdb re-called the multiplex PCR reads with MiXCR. The table shows around 300,000 distinct CDR3 sequences, with 20% to 25% occurring only once. Input material: blood. All receptors come from a man in his forties or fifties with Graves' hyperthyroidism that later progressed to Graves' ophthalmopathy. Both conserved end residues are part of each CDR3. A D gene is named only where the DNA matches it firmly. Where a row states a size, it is once, few, many or the class of an expanded clone; other rows omit it.

V	J	size	D	CDR3	DNA
TRBV4-1	TRBJ2-6	many	TRBD1	CASSQDPGTGRWLGANVLTF	TGCGCCAGCAGCCAAGATCCCGGGACAGGGCGATGGCTGGGGGCCAACGTCCTGACTTTC
TRBV6-5	TRBJ2-7	many	NA	CAGSYSGASYEQYF	TGTGCCGGCAGTTACTCCGGGGCTTCCTACGAGCAGTACTTC
TRBV7-8	TRBJ1-2	many	NA	CASSSHLAGYTF	TGTGCCAGCAGCTCCCATTTGGCTGGCTACACCTTC
TRBV9	TRBJ1-1	many	NA	CASSEVKLNTEAFF	TGTGCCAGCAGCGAAGTCAAACTAAACACTGAAGCTTTCTTT
TRBV5-1	TRBJ2-7	many	NA	CASSLMPGSSLHEQYF	TGCGCCAGCAGCTTGATGCCGGGCTCCAGCCTCCACGAGCAGTACTTC
TRBV6-5	TRBJ2-5	NA	NA	CASSYSGIEETQYF	TGTGCCAGCAGTTACTCGGGTATTGAGGAGACCCAGTACTTC
TRBV6-1	TRBJ1-5	NA	NA	CASSQRGDRQPQHF	TGTGCCAGCAGTCAGCGGGGGGACCGGCAGCCCCAGCATTTT
TRBV12-3/TRBV12-4	TRBJ1-6	NA	TRBD1	CASANRGGYSPLHF	TGTGCCAGCGCGAACAGGGGAGGGTATTCACCCCTCCACTTT
TRBV28	TRBJ2-2	NA	TRBD1	CAIGTGVTDTGELFF	TGTGCCATCGGGACAGGGGTGACTGACACCGGGGAGCTGTTTTTT
TRBV6-5	TRBJ1-1	many	NA	CASSRQVMNTEAFF	TGTGCCAGCAGTCGACAGGTTATGAACACTGAAGCTTTCTTT
TRBV12-3/TRBV12-4	TRBJ2-7	many	NA	CASSLSPVANEQYF	TGTGCCAGCAGTTTATCACCCGTGGCCAACGAGCAGTACTTC
TRBV6-5	TRBJ1-3	many	NA	CASSSEGGLANTIYF	TGTGCCAGCAGTTCTGAGGGTGGTCTGGCGAACACCATATATTTT
TRBV30	TRBJ2-2	few	NA	CAWTEGNTGELFF	TGTGCCTGGACAGAAGGAAACACCGGGGAGCTGTTTTTT
TRBV9	TRBJ1-2	few	NA	CASSVVDYGYTF	TGTGCCAGCAGCGTAGTCGACTATGGCTACACCTTC
TRBV28	TRBJ1-5	few	NA	CASSSFQPQHF	TGTGCCTCCAGCAGTTTTCAGCCCCAGCATTTT
TRBV11-2	TRBJ1-1	many	NA	CASSLAQGRPWEAFF	TGTGCCAGCAGCTTAGCACAGGGCCGGCCCTGGGAAGCTTTCTTT
TRBV20-1	TRBJ2-5	many	TRBD2	CSARGRTSEETQYF	TGCAGTGCTAGAGGGAGGACTAGCGAGGAGACCCAGTACTTC